This T cell receptor beta chain originates from a study of Ad26.COV2.S vaccination and SARS-CoV-2 variants. Study at large: This donor came from the COV1001 trial of Ad26.COV2.S. Once, or twice with 56 days between doses, Ad26.COV2.S was given intramuscularly. Whole-study findings and limits: Spike-specific TCR breadth ran higher among vaccine recipients than placebo recipients. After vaccination, reports described spike-specific CD8+ and CD4+ T cell responses as showing substantial breadth.

The CDR3 covers 15 residues. Germline CDR1 reads SEHNR; CDR2 reads FQNEAQ (reference sequence). V was trimmed by 1 base and J by 2 bases, leaving 12 bases between them. Details on this clone: Its target is unknown.

Only in-frame clones appear in the TCRdb table, and some are missing; sequencing was by immunoSEQ multiplex PCR. The sample includes 350,000 to 550,000 clones, roughly 89% of them seen just once. The sample's treatment: around 19 received Ad26.COV2.S at low or high dose, single or two shots; five or six received placebo; per-sample allocation not given. Samples came from day 63 after the first vaccine or placebo injection. Source: peripheral blood, taken in a trial of Ad26.COV2.S vaccine versus placebo. This chain joins TRBV7-9 and TRBJ2-7; D remains ambiguous. The receptor was isolated from a person between 18 and 65 years old who received the Ad26.COV2.S COVID-19 vaccine or a placebo. CDR3 DNA: TGTGCCAGCAGCTTAGAGACAAGCTTTACCTACGAGCAGTACTTC. This codes for CASSLETSFTYEQYF.